This T cell receptor beta chain was documented in a study of long-term antiretroviral therapy in people with HIV. General study points: Repertoires in HIV (unlike those of controls) had narrower CDR3 length ranges.

HIV-positive participants all received treatment in the United States. Amounts of roughly 0.9-10 million cryopreserved PBMC were held in the samples before DNA extraction. About this clone itself: Its target is not known.

This CDR3 has 15 residues. Germline CDR1 reads SGHNT; CDR2 reads YENEEA. The V end was cut by 1 base, the J end by 0 bases, with 4 bases between. It was version v3.0 of the immunoSEQ assay that was run at survey level. TCRdb keeps only in-frame clones here, not all; method: immunoSEQ multiplex PCR. The table lists about 27,000 clones, about four fifths of them singletons. The sequence came from a man aged 35-49 years with HIV. The V and J genes are TRBV11-3 and TRBJ2-6; D gene unclear. This specimen consisted of unsorted PBMCs, obtained 3 years after starting antiretroviral therapy. CDR3 in DNA: TGTGCCAGCAGCTTAGGTGTCTCTGGGGCCAACGTCCTGACTTTC. It is translated as CASSLGVSGANVLTF.